This T cell receptor beta chain was recorded in a study of OX40 agonist ivuxolimab in advanced cancers. Across the whole study: Three patients, one with hepatocellular carcinoma and two with cutaneous melanoma, achieved partial responses.

With 2 bases removed from V and 6 bases from J, the gap between germline ends came to 9 bases. Germline V lookup: CDR1 SGHKS, CDR2 YYEKEE (reference sequence). The CDR3 is made up of 13 amino acids. Data came from immunoSEQ multiplex PCR; TCRdb stores just in-frame clones and leaves some out. This sample has roughly 62,000 clones; around 83% occur once, and the top ten carry over 4%. Sample: CD4+ or CD8+ T cells sorted from blood, taken in a trial of the OX40 agonist ivuxolimab. The receptor was derived from an adult with an advanced solid tumor such as melanoma, head and neck, liver or kidney cancer. The chain recombines TRBV5-5 with TRBJ2-1, with D perhaps matching TRBD1 (6 bases). CDR3 region: CASSLVRGNEQFF. DNA of the CDR3: TGTGCCAGCAGCTTAGTCAGGGGCAATGAGCAGTTCTTC.